A selection of T cell receptor beta chains follows, all from one sample in a study of blood T cell repertoires in COVID-19. Clones were sequenced by immunoSEQ multiplex PCR, and TCRdb holds only the in-frame ones, with some missing. The sample records about 69,000 clones, about four fifths being singletons. Specimen: peripheral blood. The source is a human donor in a cohort sampled during active COVID-19. CDR3s include the opening cysteine and the closing phenylalanine or tryptophan.

v_call	cdr3_aa
TRBV19	CASSNPRAGGGEPQHF
TRBV29-1	CSPRGLTDTQYF
TRBV30	CAWTFLAGGYTF
TRBV27	CASSFRASGHSSYEQYF
TRBV9	CASSVAPPGWGTDTQYF
TRBV29-1	CSVAPGGEETQYF
TRBV9	CASSVAVSGLQETQYF
TRBV9	CASSVAPGQGRDEQYF
TRBV6-5	CATGRQGGETQYF
TRBV28	CASSPDSSGANVLTF
TRBV7-8	CASISGSGQETQYF
TRBV18	CASSSGVESYEQYF
TRBV12-3/TRBV12-4	CASSLGAYEQYF
TRBV11-3	CASSRGQDTGELFF
TRBV2	CASSPTGNTEAFF
TRBV28	CASSFTLSGGFGEQYF
TRBV6-4	CASSDSWARVNEKLFF
TRBV10-1	CASPHWSTEAFF
TRBV10-2	CASRFAVNPTDTQYF
TRBV6-5	CASRREVSNTEAFF
TRBV4-1	CASSSQELGQETQYF
TRBV19	CASTPFRGGTNEKLFF
TRBV18	CASSPPGTGKTEAFF
TRBV10-1	CASSGGGSYEQYF
TRBV5-1	CASSLSLGGANNEQFF
TRBV11-2	CASSSLGAANTEAFF
TRBV15	CATSRDRGEGREQFF
TRBV28	CASRTSGRVNRNEQFF
TRBV5-1	CASSLIGGRAYEQYF